Below are 32 T cell receptor beta chains sequenced from a single sample in a study of blood T cell repertoires in COVID-19. Assay: immunoSEQ multiplex PCR; the TCRdb copy retains only in-frame clones and omits some. Of tens of thousands of clones listed, approximately 90% were seen once; the top ten hold around 12%. Source material: peripheral blood. The receptors here all came from a man between 65 and 85 years old with active or convalescent COVID-19.

V usage is TRBV27 and J usage is TRBJ1-6; TRBD1 matches 9 bases. With 5 bases clipped from V and 8 bases from J, the junction kept 1 base outside the gene matches. This CDR3 spans 13 amino acids. Looked up from germline, CDR1 is MNHEY and CDR2 is SMNVEV (reference sequence). CDR3 protein: CASSRDRDSPLHF. The CDR3 DNA reads as TGTGCCAGCAGTCGGGACAGGGATTCACCCCTCCACTTT.

This sequence joins TRBV4-1 and TRBJ1-5; 7 bases are shared with TRBD1. This CDR3 comprises 15 residues. After removal of 0 bases from V and 7 bases from J, the junction contained 6 bases not matched to a gene. CDR1 is MGHRA, CDR2 YSYEKL, per germline. This CDR3 reads CASSQDTGASQPQHF. The CDR3 DNA reads as TGCGCCAGCAGCCAAGATACAGGGGCGAGCCAGCCCCAGCATTTT.

V usage is TRBV30 and J usage is TRBJ1-1, with D possibly TRBD1 on 6 matching bases. This CDR3 contains 13 residues. CDR1 and CDR2 from the germline V gene are GTSNPN and SVGIG (reference sequence). The V end was cut by 2 bases, the J end by 3 bases, with 10 bases between. CDR3: CAWSQDSHTEAFF. The CDR3 DNA follows: TGTGCCTGGAGTCAGGACAGCCACACTGAAGCTTTCTTT.

The V and J genes are TRBV11-2 and TRBJ1-6, with D possibly matching TRBD1 (6 bases). V lost 10 bases, J lost 10 bases, and 23 bases lay in between. Germline CDR1 reads SGHAT; CDR2 reads FQNNGV. The CDR3 has 15 residues. The DNA of the CDR3 is TGTGCCACTCGAACGATAACAGGGATCGGATCACCCCTCCACTTT. Protein sequence: CATRTITGIGSPLHF.

This chain uses TRBV29-1 with TRBJ1-1; weak D call: TRBD1 (5 bases). With 1 base removed from V and 5 bases from J, the gap between germline ends came to 20 bases. The CDR3 runs 16 residues. Germline V gene data show CDR1 as SQVTM and CDR2 as ANQGSEA. The CDR3 region is CSVEGDQRRRGTEAFF. The DNA for the CDR3 is TGCAGCGTTGAAGGCGATCAGCGCAGGCGGGGGACTGAAGCTTTCTTT.

The chain combines TRBV5-1 with TRBJ1-5; the D is unclear. Trimming took 0 bases from V and 6 from J, leaving 10 bases between them. The CDR3 covers 14 residues. The germline gives CDR1 SGHRS, CDR2 YFSETQ. The CDR3 DNA reads TGCGCCAGCAGCTTGGGAGTGTTCGGTCAGCCCCAGCATTTT. The encoded protein is CASSLGVFGQPQHF.

V and J are TRBV2 and TRBJ2-6, with D perhaps TRBD1 (5 bases). This CDR3 region has 16 residues. V was clipped by 8 bases and J by 0 bases, with 14 bases between them. Germline V lookup: CDR1 SNHLY, CDR2 FYNNEI. CDR3 sequence reads: CASSRQPTSGANVLTF. The CDR3 DNA reads as TGTGCCAGCTCGAGACAGCCAACCTCTGGGGCCAACGTCCTGACTTTC.

There are a few counts of this clone. CDR3 coding DNA: TGTGCCACCAGCAGGGATAATGGGAGAGGTAACGAGCAGTACTTC. Translation gives CATSRDNGRGNEQYF. V gene TRBV15 combines with J gene TRBJ2-7; the D gene is possibly TRBD2 (5 bases). The V and J ends lost 3 bases and 5 bases respectively, with 17 bases between them. Germline V lookup: CDR1 LNHNV, CDR2 YYDKDF (reference sequence). The CDR3 has 15 amino acids.

The chain carries TRBV15 and TRBJ1-5; D unresolved. Trimming took 0 bases from V and 4 from J, leaving 10 bases between them. Per germline, CDR1 LNHNV and CDR2 YYDKDF (reference sequence). This CDR3 is built from 15 residues. CDR3 nucleotides: TGTGCCACCAGCAGAGATCCCGGCGGAAATCAGCCCCAGCATTTT. It codes for CATSRDPGGNQPQHF. The complete variable domain, with remaining parts taken from reference TRBV15 and TRBJ1-5, reads DAMVIQNPRYQVTQFGKPVTLSCSQTLNHNVMYWYQQKSSQAPKLLFHYYDKDFNNEADTPDNFQSRRPNTSFCFLDIRSPGLGDTAMYLCATSRDPGGNQPQHFGDGTRLSIL.

The genes are TRBV7-9 and TRBJ1-2, with D hard to call. CDR3 length: 15 amino acids. V lost 1 base to trimming and J lost 2 bases, with 11 bases between them. CDR1 and CDR2 from the germline V gene are SEHNR and FQNEAQ (reference sequence). In DNA form, the CDR3 reads TGTGCCAGCAGCTTAGTCCTGGAGGCCAACTATGGCTACACCTTC. This translates into CASSLVLEANYGYTF.

V usage is TRBV3-1 (or the pseudogene TRBV3-2) and J usage is TRBJ2-3, with 7 nucleotides matching TRBD1. The germline V gene has CDR1 LGHDT and CDR2 YNNKEL (reference sequence). Unmatched junction bases numbered 5, after V lost 4 bases and J lost 4 bases. This CDR3 is built from 14 residues. The CDR3 loop is CASSPEGAADTQYF. CDR3 bases: TGTGCCAGCAGCCCAGAGGGGGCCGCAGATACGCAGTATTTT.

The gene calls are TRBV19 and TRBJ1-3, with D perhaps TRBD1 (5 bases). This CDR3 comprises 16 residues. Germline V lookup: CDR1 LNHDA, CDR2 SQIVND (reference sequence). Deletions cut 6 bases from V and 0 bases from J, with 15 bases between. The CDR3, as DNA: TGTGCCAGTAGGGTCAGGGCCTCGGCCTCTGGAAACACCATATATTTT. It encodes CASRVRASASGNTIYF.

V usage is TRBV9 and J usage is TRBJ1-1; no clear D gene. This CDR3 has 13 amino acids. V was pared by 4 bases and J by 5 bases, with 12 bases between. Germline V gene data show CDR1 as SGDLS and CDR2 as YYNGEE. The CDR3 DNA reads TGTGCCAGCAGCCACAAGAGAGGTACTGAAGCTTTCTTT. Translation: CASSHKRGTEAFF.

This clone has a single count. The chain carries TRBV4-3 and TRBJ2-3; D possibly corresponds to TRBD1 (6 bases). CDR1 LGHNA and CDR2 YSLEER come from the germline V gene. V lost 3 bases, J lost 4 bases, and 11 bases lay in between. This CDR3 comprises 14 residues. CDR3: CASSQGAVADTQYF. In nucleotides, the CDR3 is TGCGCCAGCAGCCAGGGGGCAGTCGCAGATACGCAGTATTTT.

The V gene is TRBV5-1, the J gene TRBJ2-3, with TRBD2 identical over 9 bases. The V gene end was trimmed by 6 bases and the J gene end by 3 bases; junction bases not matched to a gene: 8. The CDR3 covers 15 residues. Germline loops: CDR1 SGHRS, CDR2 YFSETQ. Written as DNA, the CDR3 is TGCGCCAGCAAGAGGCTAGCGGGGATTACAGATACGCAGTATTTT. Residues: CASKRLAGITDTQYF.

The rearrangement joins TRBV5-1 to TRBJ2-7, with 9 bases fitting TRBD2. CDR1 is SGHRS and CDR2 is YFSETQ in the germline V gene. The V gene end was trimmed by 0 bases and the J gene end by 1 base; junction bases not matched to a gene: 5. The CDR3 sequence is 16 residues long. The CDR3 nucleotides read TGCGCCAGCAGCTTGGATCTAGCGGGGAGTTCCTACGAGCAGTACTTC. Its translation is CASSLDLAGSSYEQYF.

The CDR3 DNA reads as TGTGCCTTGGACAGTTCCTTGGGGTTTGGCTACACCTTC. Translating gives CALDSSLGFGYTF. The V and J genes are TRBV30 and TRBJ1-2; the D gene is possibly TRBD1 (6 bases). The CDR3 is 13 amino acids. V lost 7 bases and J 7 bases, leaving 19 bases between the germline ends. Germline CDR1 and CDR2: GTSNPN and SVGIG (reference sequence).

This chain connects TRBV19 to TRBJ1-4, with D uncertain. The CDR3 totals 16 residues. Trimming stripped 5 bases from V and 2 bases from J, with 15 bases between. The germline V gene has CDR1 LNHDA and CDR2 SQIVND (reference sequence). Here the CDR3 reads CASSASGMVTNEKLFF. CDR3 coding DNA: TGTGCCAGTAGTGCCAGTGGTATGGTTACTAATGAAAAACTGTTTTTT.

The chain recombines TRBV14 with TRBJ2-5, with D hard to call. Trimming removed 4 bases at V and 5 bases at J, with 11 bases between. Germline CDR1 reads SGHDN; CDR2 reads FVKESK. The CDR3 totals 13 residues. CDR3 sequence: CASSRGRMETQYF. The CDR3 DNA reads TGTGCCAGCAGCCGCGGTCGAATGGAGACCCAGTACTTC.

The chain couples TRBV12-3 or TRBV12-4 to TRBJ2-7, with D possibly matching TRBD1 (5 bases). Deletions cut 6 bases from V and 8 bases from J, with 17 bases between. The CDR3 length is 13 residues. DNA for the CDR3: TGTGCCAGCAGCGTGACTCAGGGAACCCAGCAGTACTTC. Amino acid sequence: CASSVTQGTQQYF.

The chain recombines TRBV9 with TRBJ2-5, with 7 nucleotides matching TRBD1. With V trimmed by 0 bases and J by 2 bases, 4 bases remained unmatched. Germline lookup yields CDR1 SGDLS and CDR2 YYNGEE. The CDR3 has 15 amino acids. The CDR3 spells CASSVAGTAQETQYF. CDR3 bases: TGTGCCAGCAGCGTAGCTGGGACAGCACAAGAGACCCAGTACTTC.

The V call is TRBV4-1, the J call TRBJ2-1, with D perhaps matching TRBD2 (5 bases). Germline values: CDR1 MGHRA, CDR2 YSYEKL. Trimming cost V 6 bases and J 7 bases, with 7 bases left between them. This CDR3 contains 11 residues. CDR3 bases: TGCGCCAGCAGGGGCGGGAATGAGCAGTTCTTC. Residues: CASRGGNEQFF.

The count of this clone is one. The chain recombines TRBV11-3 with TRBJ2-3; 11 bases line up with TRBD1. This CDR3 spans 13 amino acids. Germline loops: CDR1 SGHNT, CDR2 YENEEA. Unmatched junction bases numbered 0, after V lost 4 bases and J lost 6 bases. The chain's CDR3 is CASSWDRGDTQYF. CDR3 DNA sequence: TGTGCCAGCAGCTGGGACAGGGGGGATACGCAGTATTTT.

The chain is built from TRBV5-1 and TRBJ1-1; D gene unclear. The CDR3 length is 14 residues. The V end lost 3 bases, the J end lost 2 bases, and 11 bases lay between the germline ends. CDR1 and CDR2 (germline): SGHRS, YFSETQ. The CDR3, as DNA: TGCGCCAGCAGCTCCTCGGGGTTTAACACTGAAGCTTTCTTT. Encoded protein: CASSSSGFNTEAFF.

This clone was seen a single time. The rearrangement links TRBV9 to TRBJ2-7; 8 nucleotides match TRBD1. V was clipped by 5 bases and J by 4 bases; unmatched bases: 8. Germline CDR1 is SGDLS and CDR2 is YYNGEE. The CDR3 contains 14 residues. CDR3 coding DNA: TGTGCCAGCAGACCGGACAGGGACGGTTACGAGCAGTACTTC. Encoded protein: CASRPDRDGYEQYF.

The chain recombines TRBV19 with TRBJ2-3; TRBD1 is a possible D gene (5 bases). V was cut by 3 bases and J by 0 bases, with 10 bases left in between. Germline V gene lookup returns CDR1 LNHDA and CDR2 SQIVND (reference sequence). The CDR3 covers 15 residues. The CDR3 sequence: CASSIIPGSTDTQYF. The CDR3 coding sequence is TGTGCCAGTAGTATTATCCCAGGGAGCACAGATACGCAGTATTTT.

This clone was recorded once. This chain joins TRBV5-1 and TRBJ1-2; a weak D match, TRBD1 (5 bases). The CDR3 extends over 15 amino acids. Between the trimmed V and J ends, which lost 0 bases and 5 bases, there was a span of 14 bases. Germline V gene sequence: CDR1 SGHRS, CDR2 YFSETQ. In DNA form, the CDR3 reads TGCGCCAGCAGCTTGGAAGCGGGGCCCGTTTATGGCTACACCTTC. This encodes CASSLEAGPVYGYTF.

This chain joins TRBV10-2 and TRBJ2-5; D is perhaps TRBD2 (6 bases). CDR1 and CDR2 from the germline V gene are WSHSY and SAAADI. The length of the CDR3 is 14 residues. V dropped 2 bases and J dropped 2 bases, with 9 bases sitting between them. The CDR3 is CASSEGDWQETQYF. Written as DNA, the CDR3 is TGCGCCAGCAGTGAGGGGGACTGGCAAGAGACCCAGTACTTC.

The rearrangement joins TRBV2 to TRBJ1-1, with 7 bases lining up with TRBD1. From germline, CDR1 is SNHLY and CDR2 FYNNEI. After removal of 6 bases from V and 6 bases from J, the junction contained 7 bases not matched to a gene. This CDR3 is built from 13 residues. The CDR3 spells CASSRQGHAEAFF. CDR3 DNA: TGTGCCAGCAGCCGACAGGGTCACGCTGAAGCTTTCTTT.

This clone appeared a single time. J is TRBJ2-2 and V is TRBV18; D not certain. The CDR3 consists of 15 residues. V was pared by 0 bases and J by 5 bases, with 10 bases between. The germline CDR1 and CDR2 sequences are KGHSH and LQKENI. In DNA, the CDR3 is TGTGCCAGCTCACCACCGGAATCCGGGACCGGGGAGCTGTTTTTT. As protein: CASSPPESGTGELFF.

V and J are TRBV14 and TRBJ2-7, with 7 bases fitting TRBD1. The germline gives CDR1 SGHDN, CDR2 FVKESK. CDR3 length: 14 residues. Trimming removed 6 bases from V and 2 bases from J; junction bases left unmatched: 7. The DNA of the CDR3 is TGTGCCAGCAGGGGTTCAGGGGGAACCTACGAGCAGTACTTC. Its translation: CASRGSGGTYEQYF.

The CDR3 sequence: CASQSGHNQPQHF. The CDR3 DNA reads as TGTGCCAGTCAGAGCGGGCACAATCAGCCCCAGCATTTT. V usage is TRBV19 and J usage is TRBJ1-5; D ambiguous. The germline gives CDR1 LNHDA, CDR2 SQIVND (reference sequence). The CDR3 totals 13 residues. V gave up 8 bases and J gave up 3 bases, with 11 bases separating them.